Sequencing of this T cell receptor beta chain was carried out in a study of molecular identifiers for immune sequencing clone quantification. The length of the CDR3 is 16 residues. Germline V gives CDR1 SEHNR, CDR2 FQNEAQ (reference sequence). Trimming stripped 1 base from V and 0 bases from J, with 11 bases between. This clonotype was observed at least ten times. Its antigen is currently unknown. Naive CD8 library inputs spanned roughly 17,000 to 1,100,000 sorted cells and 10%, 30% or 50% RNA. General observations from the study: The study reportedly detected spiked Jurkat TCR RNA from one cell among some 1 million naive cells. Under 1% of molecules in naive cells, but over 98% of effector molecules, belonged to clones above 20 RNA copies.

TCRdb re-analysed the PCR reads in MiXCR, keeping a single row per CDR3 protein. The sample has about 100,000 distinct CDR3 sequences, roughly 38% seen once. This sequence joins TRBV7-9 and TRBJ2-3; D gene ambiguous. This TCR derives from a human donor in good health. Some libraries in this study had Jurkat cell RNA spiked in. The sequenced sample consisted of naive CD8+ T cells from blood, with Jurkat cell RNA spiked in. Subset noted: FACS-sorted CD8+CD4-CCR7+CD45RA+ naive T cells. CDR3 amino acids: CASSLVVRTSTDTQYF. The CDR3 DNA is TGTGCCAGCAGCTTAGTGGTTCGGACCAGCACAGATACGCAGTATTTT.